This entry is about one T cell receptor (beta chain). Antigen: not known. The table came from immunoSEQ multiplex PCR; TCRdb's copy has only in-frame clones and leaves some out. Of about 120,000 clones listed, almost 90% are singletons. CDR3 length: 15 residues. V dropped 8 bases and J dropped 0 bases, with 15 bases sitting between them. Germline V gives CDR1 LNHNV, CDR2 YYDKDF (reference sequence). This specimen belongs to a study of a mutant IDH1 vaccine in newly diagnosed glioma. Study background: Patients previously underwent radiotherapy, temozolomide, or both, and most underwent both.

Sample time point: week 11, during vaccination. Doses of 300 ug of mutant IDH1 20-mer peptide were given with topical imiquimod. Sequenced material: PBMCs, taken from a glioma patient whose treatment included an IDH1 peptide vaccine. The sequence was obtained from a woman between 50 and 59 years old with glioma. This chain links TRBV15 with TRBJ2-3; D is possibly TRBD2 (5 bases). CDR3 in amino acids: CATGVGSSSTDTQYF. CDR3 DNA sequence: TGTGCCACCGGGGTGGGGAGCTCTAGCACAGATACGCAGTATTTT. The full variable domain, its missing parts supplied by reference TRBV15 and TRBJ2-3, is DAMVIQNPRYQVTQFGKPVTLSCSQTLNHNVMYWYQQKSSQAPKLLFHYYDKDFNNEADTPDNFQSRRPNTSFCFLDIRSPGLGDTAMYLCATGVGSSSTDTQYFGPGTRLTVL.